What follows is one T cell receptor (beta chain) and its context. Its antigen is currently not known. Nothing much larger sits one base from this clone, and base qualities are not available. These data come from a study of molecular identifiers for immune sequencing clone quantification (dated by TCRdb to 2016 to 2019). Background for the entire study: For a replicate experiment, RNA from roughly 18,000 or 92,000 naive CD8 T cells was divided into five aliquots, of which four were sequenced. This methods study benchmarked molecular-identifier clustering-based TCR repertoire sequencing (MIDCIRS) and TCR RNA copy counting, using CD8 T cells to do so.

Libraries of naive CD8 T cells were built from around 18,000 to 910,000 sorted cells, with 10%, 30% or 50% of the purified RNA used. Naive CD8 T cells, defined as CD8+CD4-CCR7+CD45RA+, were FACS-sorted into RLT Plus buffer on a BD FACSAria II. Ten to eleven TCR copies' worth of Jurkat RNA were spiked into roughly 20,000-1,000,000 naive CD8 T cell samples to test detection sensitivity. Enrichment of CD8 T cells was performed with RosetteSep CD8+ T Cell Enrichment Cocktail and Ficoll-Paque, after which ACK red cell lysis was carried out. Libraries came from PCR. These reads were obtained on an Illumina HiSeq 4000. Bulk TCR libraries were made following a previously described method, with the TCR primers given in Table S5. The Qiagen AllPrep DNA/RNA kit was used to purify total RNA. Before any analysis, reads coming from multiple sequencing runs of the same library were combined into one pool. Regarding the original processing steps: Reads were retained only if an exact TCR constant sequence was present, and the retained reads were trimmed to 150 nt and grouped according to their 12-nt molecular barcodes. Reads in each barcode group were sub-clustered using a 15% Levenshtein threshold, and a quality-weighted consensus sequence was built for each RNA molecule. Non-functional sequences were filtered out, along with any lower-count sequence sitting one edit away from another sequence. Barcode sub-clusters with fewer than 20% of the maximum read count were removed, based on fitting two negative binomial distributions. The public sequencing data were trimmed at Q25 with fastp and processed into clonotypes with MiXCR by TCRdb, which kept only in-frame beta chains. A single entry per CDR3 protein holds the most common genes and DNA from its merged rows. TCRdb assigned the V and J calls; the authors' analysis was not used. For this sample there are 550,000 to 750,000 distinct CDR3 sequences; about 20% appear just once. Clones ranked in the top ten supply roughly 0.83% of the sample.

Points the paper makes about the study in general: Modeling gave around 3.3 recovered TCR RNA copies per cell versus around 10 by digital PCR, implying about 30% capture efficiency. Even against a background of some 920,000 naive CD8 T cells, spiked-in Jurkat TCR RNA amounting to a single cell's worth was reported to be detectable. In CMV-specific effector cells, over 99% of molecules were held by clones above 20 RNA copies, whereas under 1% of molecules were held by such clones in naive cells. When barcode sub-clustering was not used, chimeric consensus sequences inflated TCR diversity, with chimeras reaching as high as 47%. Highly expanded clone sizes could be underestimated because identical TCR molecules may share a barcode. The naive libraries included spiked-in Jurkat TCR RNA (roughly eleven copies' worth), and this Jurkat TCR RNA is not part of the donor repertoire.

From its cysteine to its phenylalanine, the CDR3 spans 13 amino acids. The kept DNA is CDR3 alone, 39 bases in frame from the first base. The junction shows trimming of 3 bases on V and 5 bases on J, plus 11 bases between the germline ends. The germline V gene sets CDR1 to SNHLY and CDR2 to FYNNEI. Sequenced material: naive CD8+ T cells from blood, with Jurkat cell RNA spiked in. The label giving this sample's cell subset or site can be read as: FACS-sorted CD8+CD4-CCR7+CD45RA+ naive T cells. The rearrangement joined TRBV2 to TRBJ2-7; the D gene is perhaps TRBD1, on 6 matching bases. The TCR originated in a human donor in good health. Some libraries in this study had Jurkat cell RNA spiked in. The CDR3 corresponds to CASSEDPGDEQYF. The DNA sequence is as follows: TGTGCCAGCAGTGAGGACCCAGGGGACGAGCAGTACTTC. The full variable domain, completed from the reference TRBV2 and TRBJ2-7 proteins outside the CDR3, reads EPEVTQTPSHQVTQMGQEVILRCVPISNHLYFYWYRQILGQKVEFLVSFYNNEISEKSEIFDDQFSVERPDGSNFTLKIRSTKLEDSAMYFCASSEDPGDEQYFGPGTRLTVT.